The rows below give T cell receptor beta chains drawn from one sample of a study of T cell repertoires in cytomegalovirus infection. TCRdb re-analysed the reads in MiXCR, keeping a single row per CDR3 protein. Here the sample spans 450,000 to 550,000 distinct CDR3 sequences, approximately 40% being singletons. No antigen is known for these receptors. This material consisted of cultured PBMCs, taken from culture after CMV antigen stimulation. These receptors came from a human donor in good health (CMV status not recorded). Some clones in this sample may be carry-over from other donors' samples. CDR3s include the opening cysteine and the closing phenylalanine or tryptophan. The D gene is left open where the match is weak. Size tells how often a clone was seen (once, few, many) or the class of an expanded clone, and some rows leave it out.

j_call clone_size v_call d_call cdr3_aa cdr3_nt
TRBJ2-2 few TRBV7-2 TRBD2 CASSLDPAGNTGELFF TGTGCCAGCAGCTTAGACCCAGCGGGGAATACCGGGGAGCTGTTTTTT
TRBJ2-5 - TRBV20-1 TRBD2 CSARDGGGRLETQYF TGCAGTGCTCGAGACGGGGGCGGGAGGTTAGAGACCCAGTACTTC
TRBJ2-7 - TRBV6-6 TRBD2 CASSLTSGGDYEQYF TGTGCCAGCAGTTTGACTAGCGGGGGAGACTACGAGCAGTACTTC
TRBJ1-1 - TRBV4-1 - CASSQDRQGTAYEAFF TGCGCCAGCAGCCAAGATCGGCAGGGGACGGCATATGAAGCTTTCTTT
TRBJ2-6 - TRBV5-4 - CASSLVPTSGANVLTF TGTGCCAGCAGCTTGGTCCCCACTTCTGGGGCCAACGTCCTGACTTTC
TRBJ2-1 - TRBV7-8 - CASSHPGGSGSYNEQFF TGTGCCAGCAGCCACCCCGGTGGTAGCGGCTCCTACAATGAGCAGTTCTTC
TRBJ2-3 - TRBV20-1 - CSARDVAGADTQYF TGCAGTGCTAGAGATGTTGCGGGCGCAGATACGCAGTATTTT
TRBJ2-7 - TRBV28 TRBD2 CASSSLAGGLYEQYF TGTGCCAGCTCAAGCTTGGCGGGAGGGCTTTACGAGCAGTACTTC
TRBJ2-1 - TRBV5-1 TRBD1 CASSLGTGVSYNEQFF TGCGCCAGCAGCTTGGGGACAGGGGTCTCCTACAATGAGCAGTTCTTC
TRBJ2-1 - TRBV7-6 TRBD2 CASTSGGSKREQFF TGTGCCAGCACCTCCGGGGGGTCCAAAAGGGAGCAGTTCTTC
TRBJ1-5 - TRBV7-2 - CASSLILDVNQPQHF TGTGCCAGCAGCTTAATCTTGGACGTTAATCAGCCCCAGCATTTT
TRBJ1-2 few TRBV12-3/TRBV12-4 - CASSYRQAYGYTF TGTGCCAGCAGTTACCGACAGGCCTATGGCTACACCTTC
TRBJ1-1 - TRBV12-3/TRBV12-4 TRBD1 CASILRDRGWTEAFF TGTGCCAGCATCTTACGGGACAGGGGTTGGACTGAAGCTTTCTTT
TRBJ1-4 few TRBV4-1 TRBD1 CASSQGGTGANEKLFF TGCGCCAGCAGCCAAGGTGGGACAGGGGCTAATGAAAAACTGTTTTTT
TRBJ2-5 many TRBV7-2 - CASSLLTGTQETQYF TGTGCCAGCAGCTTATTGACGGGAACCCAAGAGACCCAGTACTTC
TRBJ1-2 few TRBV12-3/TRBV12-4 - CASTFGSGSTNYGYTF TGTGCCAGCACCTTCGGAAGTGGGTCCACTAACTATGGCTACACCTTC
TRBJ2-4 - TRBV9 TRBD2 CASSRDRGGNIQYF TGTGCCAGCAGCCGGGACCGCGGGGGAAACATTCAGTACTTC
TRBJ2-3 - TRBV7-2 - CASSLSGYRTDTQYF TGTGCCAGCAGCTTGAGCGGGTACCGCACAGATACGCAGTATTTT
TRBJ2-6 few TRBV7-6 TRBD1 CASSLAVRGRPHSGANVLTF TGTGCCAGCAGCTTAGCTGTCAGGGGGAGACCCCACTCTGGGGCCAACGTCCTGACTTTC
TRBJ2-7 once TRBV28 - CASSFMGGAYEPYEQYF TGTGCCAGCAGTTTTATGGGGGGGGCCTACGAGCCTTACGAGCAGTACTTC
TRBJ2-7 - TRBV12-3/TRBV12-4 - CASSLDGGPSYEQYF TGTGCCAGCAGTTTAGATGGGGGGCCCTCGTACGAGCAGTACTTC
TRBJ2-7 - TRBV6-2/TRBV6-3 TRBD2 CASSYPSGANYEQYF TGTGCCAGCAGTTACCCTAGCGGGGCGAACTACGAGCAGTACTTC
TRBJ1-3 - TRBV28 TRBD1 CASSHRGHGDTIYF TGTGCCAGCAGCCACAGGGGCCACGGGGACACCATATATTTT
TRBJ2-2 few TRBV6-2/TRBV6-3 - CASSYSGLGPGELFF TGTGCCAGCAGTTACTCTGGACTTGGACCCGGGGAGCTGTTTTTT
TRBJ1-2 - TRBV7-4 - CASSLVERGYTF TGTGCCAGCAGCTTAGTTGAACGGGGCTACACCTTC
TRBJ2-5 - TRBV6-2/TRBV6-3 - CASSYGGSGAHQETQYF TGTGCCAGCAGTTACGGCGGGTCAGGGGCCCACCAAGAGACCCAGTACTTC
TRBJ1-5 - TRBV18 - CASSPGQTEYSNQPQHF TGTGCCAGCTCACCGGGGCAAACCGAGTATAGCAATCAGCCCCAGCATTTT
TRBJ2-1 - TRBV19 TRBD1 CASNPGQGYDEQFF TGTGCCAGCAACCCGGGACAGGGGTACGATGAGCAGTTCTTC
TRBJ2-5 - TRBV2 TRBD1 CASSQQGAQETQYF TGTGCCAGCAGTCAACAGGGGGCCCAAGAGACCCAGTACTTC
TRBJ2-2 - TRBV6-1 - CASSRYGAGELFF TGTGCCAGCAGTCGTTACGGGGCCGGGGAGCTGTTTTTT
TRBJ2-7 many TRBV7-2 TRBD2 CASSLGLAGYEQYF TGTGCCAGCAGCCTGGGACTAGCGGGGTACGAGCAGTACTTC
TRBJ2-2 few TRBV11-2 - CASRPIGGDTGELFF TGTGCCAGCAGACCGATAGGAGGCGACACCGGGGAGCTGTTTTTT
TRBJ2-7 - TRBV19 - CASSVRGLYEQYF TGTGCCAGTAGTGTACGGGGCCTCTACGAGCAGTACTTC
TRBJ1-2 many TRBV12-3/TRBV12-4 TRBD1 CASSSTGGGYGYTF TGTGCCAGCAGCTCGACAGGGGGCGGCTATGGCTACACCTTC
TRBJ2-5 - TRBV12-3/TRBV12-4 - CASSLRQIETQYF TGTGCCAGCAGTTTGCGGCAAATAGAGACCCAGTACTTC
TRBJ2-7 - TRBV4-3 TRBD2 CASSRGGGSAYEQYF TGCGCCAGCAGCCGGGGGGGGGGATCAGCCTACGAGCAGTACTTC
TRBJ2-7 - TRBV28 - CASSPLGPTRVQYF TGTGCCAGCAGTCCTTTGGGTCCAACTAGAGTGCAGTACTTC
TRBJ2-1 - TRBV4-3 - CASSPAGSGSYNEQFF TGCGCCAGCAGCCCCGCCGGCAGCGGCTCCTACAATGAGCAGTTCTTC